This T cell receptor beta chain was retrieved from a study of TIL therapy for anti-PD-1-resistant metastatic lung cancer. Study context: Progressing patients received lymphodepletion, expanded TIL infusion and IL-2. Most patients had lung adenocarcinoma. Study-wide results and caveats: Treatment-naive, never-smoker and oncogene-addicted patients were overrepresented in this highly selected cohort.

The libraries were made with immunoSEQ v3. Sequencing depth was around 2 million read pairs for survey level, about 5-6 million for deep. Libraries were prepared by immunoSEQ multiplex PCR; TCRdb keeps only in-frame clonotypes and omits some of them. The sample holds tens of thousands of clones, around 85% seen once. Time point of the sample: pre-treatment sample, taken before nivolumab and TIL therapy. Details on this clone: Its matching antigen is unknown.

The V gene's germline CDR1 is SGHNT and CDR2 YYREEE (reference sequence). This CDR3 region has 15 residues. The V gene lost 4 bases and the J gene lost 2 bases, with 14 bases spanning the gap. This chain connects TRBV5-4 to TRBJ2-3; the D gene is possibly TRBD1 (7 bases). The sequenced sample was blood, obtained at baseline. The TCR comes from a person aged 25-79 years with non-small cell lung cancer. CDR3 residues: CASSLQGRNTDTQYF. In DNA, the CDR3 is TGTGCCAGCAGCCTACAGGGGAGGAACACAGATACGCAGTATTTT. The full variable domain, completed using reference TRBV5-4 and TRBJ2-3, is ETGVTQSPTHLIKTRGQQVTLRCSSQSGHNTVSWYQQALGQGPQFIFQYYREEENGRGNFPPRFSGLQFPNYSSELNVNALELDDSALYLCASSLQGRNTDTQYFGPGTRLTVL.